Below, 10 T cell receptor beta chains from the same sample are listed, as sequenced in a study of blood T cell repertoires in COVID-19. Sequencing was performed with immunoSEQ multiplex PCR; in TCRdb, only in-frame clones are kept and a portion is missing. The sample includes around 440,000 clones, approximately 88% of them seen just once. The sample comprised peripheral blood. The origin of the receptors is a woman between 50 and 59 years old with COVID-19, enrolled during active disease.

This chain joins TRBV2 and TRBJ1-1; tentatively, D is TRBD1 (5 bases). Germline V lookup: CDR1 SNHLY, CDR2 FYNNEI. This CDR3 is built from 16 residues. Trimming shortened V by 8 bases and J by 3 bases, and 22 bases separated the two germline ends. CDR3 sequence: CASGGDEWNPDTEAFF. The CDR3 DNA reads as TGTGCCAGCGGCGGGGACGAATGGAACCCGGACACTGAAGCTTTCTTT. The full variable domain, its missing parts supplied by reference TRBV2 and TRBJ1-1, is EPEVTQTPSHQVTQMGQEVILRCVPISNHLYFYWYRQILGQKVEFLVSFYNNEISEKSEIFDDQFSVERPDGSNFTLKIRSTKLEDSAMYFCASGGDEWNPDTEAFFGQGTRLTVV.

The chain joins TRBV10-2 to TRBJ1-3; no definite D call. With 6 bases removed from V and 2 bases from J, the gap between germline ends came to 17 bases. CDR1 and CDR2 (germline): WSHSY, SAAADI. CDR3 size: 16 residues. CDR3 nucleotide sequence: TGCGCCAGCAGGGCATCGGCAGGACTGGCTGGAAACACCATATATTTT. Translation: CASRASAGLAGNTIYF.

The CDR3 DNA reads TGTGCCAGCTCACCCCAGGGGGCTAACTATGGCTACACCTTC. It specifies CASSPQGANYGYTF. This chain joins TRBV18 and TRBJ1-2; 7 nucleotides agree with TRBD1. Germline CDR1 and CDR2: KGHSH and LQKENI. The CDR3 has 14 amino acids. V lost 3 bases to trimming and J lost 0 bases; unmatched junction nucleotides: 1. The full variable domain, rest sourced from reference TRBV18 and TRBJ1-2, is NAGVMQNPRHLVRRRGQEARLRCSPMKGHSHVYWYRQLPEEGLKFMVYLQKENIIDESGMPKERFSAEFPKEGPSILRIQQVVRGDSAAYFCASSPQGANYGYTFGSGTRLTVV.

This clone was seen more than once but under ten times. The chain couples TRBV5-1 to TRBJ1-1; D is uncertain. Germline lookup yields CDR1 SGHRS and CDR2 YFSETQ. Trimming removed 2 bases from V and 5 bases from J, with 7 bases in between. CDR3 size: 12 residues. The CDR3 region has the DNA TGCGCCAGCAGCTTAACTTTAACTGAAGCTTTCTTT. It yields the protein CASSLTLTEAFF.

V is TRBV24-1 and J is TRBJ2-1; 12 bases match TRBD2. The CDR3 consists of 21 residues. The junction had 20 bases not matched to a gene; V was cut back by 5 bases and J by 4 bases. Germline V gene data show CDR1 as KGHDR and CDR2 as SFDVKD. The CDR3 protein is CATSAPTDSASGGEAYNEQFF. As DNA, the CDR3 is TGTGCCACCAGTGCCCCCACCGATAGTGCTAGCGGGGGGGAGGCTTACAATGAGCAGTTCTTC.

The chain employs TRBV12-3 or TRBV12-4 and TRBJ1-2; no definite D call. The CDR3 extends over 13 amino acids. Trimming left V 11 bases short and J 4 bases short, with 17 bases between. The CDR3 sequence is CAVSGPPRYGYTF. CDR3 DNA sequence: TGTGCCGTTTCTGGGCCACCCCGCTATGGCTACACCTTC.

The chain links TRBV10-3 to TRBJ1-2, with 7 positions matching TRBD1. This CDR3 spans 14 amino acids. Looked up from germline, CDR1 is ENHRY and CDR2 is SYGVKD. V gave up 2 bases and J gave up 4 bases; unmatched junction bases: 4. The CDR3 nucleotides read TGTGCCATCAGTGAGAACAGGGGCGGCTATGGCTACACCTTC. It specifies CAISENRGGYGYTF.

V gene TRBV19 combines with J gene TRBJ2-3, with 10 bases identical to TRBD2. Per germline, CDR1 LNHDA and CDR2 SQIVND (reference sequence). V was pared by 3 bases and J by 4 bases, with 4 bases of the junction left unmatched. This CDR3 contains 15 residues. Here the CDR3 DNA reads TGTGCCAGTAGTATCACTAGCGGGGCGCCAGATACGCAGTATTTT. Protein sequence: CASSITSGAPDTQYF.

V gene TRBV5-1 combines with J gene TRBJ2-2, with 7 bases matching TRBD2. Trimming removed 6 bases from V and 1 base from J; junction bases left unmatched: 6. This CDR3 spans 15 amino acids. Germline-derived CDR1 and CDR2 are SGHRS and YFSETQ. CDR3 bases: TGCGCCAGCACGGGAGGCAACAGGAACACCGGGGAGCTGTTTTTT. This sequence encodes CASTGGNRNTGELFF.

The chain links TRBV19 to TRBJ2-7, with D possibly TRBD1 on 5 matching bases. There are 14 residues in the CDR3. The V and J ends lost 4 bases and 2 bases respectively, with 12 bases between them. Germline V gene sequence: CDR1 LNHDA, CDR2 SQIVND (reference sequence). CDR3 bases: TGTGCCAGTAGTAAGACAGAAAATCCCTACGAGCAGTACTTC. Protein product: CASSKTENPYEQYF.